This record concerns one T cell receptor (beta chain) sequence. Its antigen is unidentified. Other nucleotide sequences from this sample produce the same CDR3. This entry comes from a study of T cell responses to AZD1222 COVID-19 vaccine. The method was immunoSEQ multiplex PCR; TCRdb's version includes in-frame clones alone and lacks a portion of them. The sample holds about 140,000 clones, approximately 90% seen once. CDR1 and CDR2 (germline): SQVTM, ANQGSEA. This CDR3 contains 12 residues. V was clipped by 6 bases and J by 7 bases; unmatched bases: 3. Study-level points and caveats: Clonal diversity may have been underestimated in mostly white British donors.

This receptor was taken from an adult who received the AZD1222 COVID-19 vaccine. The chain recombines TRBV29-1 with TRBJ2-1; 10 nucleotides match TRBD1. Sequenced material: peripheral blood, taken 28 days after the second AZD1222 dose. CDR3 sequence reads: CSVEDRGNEQFF. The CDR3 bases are TGCAGCGTAGAGGACAGGGGGAATGAGCAGTTCTTC.